This T cell receptor beta chain was profiled in a study of cytotoxic CD8 clonotypes in ibrutinib-treated CLL. Study-level information: Partial response was seen in approximately 25 patients and complete response in 2; after median about 68 months, around 15 stayed remitted, about twelve progressed.

Study results and caveats: Patients had baseline clonality above age-matched healthy donors, and this clonality moved with circulating CD8+ T-cell counts.

Trimming cost V 2 bases and J 3 bases, with 8 bases left between them. The germline CDR1 and CDR2 sequences are SGHRS and YFSETQ. The CDR3 runs to 14 residues. Libraries were prepared by immunoSEQ multiplex PCR; TCRdb keeps only in-frame clonotypes and omits some of them. The sample lists 150,000 to 200,000 clones; about four fifths were seen once. Comments on this clone: The antigen is not known. Additional DNA sequences in this sample encode the identical CDR3.

This chain links TRBV5-1 with TRBJ2-2, with D possibly matching TRBD2 (6 bases). This specimen consisted of PBMCs, obtained after 12 months of ibrutinib treatment. The sequence was collected from a human donor with chronic lymphocytic leukemia. In DNA form, the CDR3 reads TGCGCCAGCAGCTTAACGGGAGACACCGGGGAGCTGTTTTTT. This gives the protein CASSLTGDTGELFF.